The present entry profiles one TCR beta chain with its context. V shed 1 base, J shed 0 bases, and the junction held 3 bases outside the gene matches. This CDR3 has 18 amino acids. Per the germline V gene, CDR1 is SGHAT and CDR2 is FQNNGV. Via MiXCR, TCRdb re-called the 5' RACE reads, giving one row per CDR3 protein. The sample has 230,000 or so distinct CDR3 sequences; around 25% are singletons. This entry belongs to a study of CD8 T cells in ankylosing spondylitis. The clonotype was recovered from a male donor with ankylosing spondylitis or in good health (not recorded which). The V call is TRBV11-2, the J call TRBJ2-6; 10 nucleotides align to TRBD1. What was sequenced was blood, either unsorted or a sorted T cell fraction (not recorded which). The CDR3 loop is CASSLGWDRGSGANVLTF. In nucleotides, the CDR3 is TGTGCCAGCAGCTTAGGATGGGACAGGGGCTCTGGGGCCAACGTCCTGACTTTC.